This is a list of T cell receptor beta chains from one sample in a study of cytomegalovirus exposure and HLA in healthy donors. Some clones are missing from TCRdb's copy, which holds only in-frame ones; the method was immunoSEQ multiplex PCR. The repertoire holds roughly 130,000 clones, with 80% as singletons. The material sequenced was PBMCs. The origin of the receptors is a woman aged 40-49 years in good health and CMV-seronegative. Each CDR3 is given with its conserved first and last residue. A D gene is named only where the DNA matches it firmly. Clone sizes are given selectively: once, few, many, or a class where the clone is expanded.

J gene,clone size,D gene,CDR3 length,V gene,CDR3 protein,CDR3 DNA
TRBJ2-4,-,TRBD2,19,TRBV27,CASSFSPTSGRKAKNIQYF,TGTGCCAGCAGTTTCTCACCCACTAGCGGGAGGAAAGCCAAAAACATTCAGTACTTC
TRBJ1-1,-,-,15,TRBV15,CATKRGGQSFTEAFF,TGTGCCACCAAGAGAGGAGGGCAGAGTTTCACTGAAGCTTTCTTT
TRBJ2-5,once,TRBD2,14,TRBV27,CASSPGTNPGTQYF,TGTGCCAGCAGTCCCGGGACTAACCCAGGGACCCAGTACTTC
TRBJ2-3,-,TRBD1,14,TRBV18,CASRTGTGGDTQYF,TGTGCCAGCCGAACCGGGACAGGGGGAGATACGCAGTATTTT
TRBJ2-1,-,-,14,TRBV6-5,CASKGRSSYNEQFF,TGTGCCAGCAAGGGGCGTAGCTCCTACAATGAGCAGTTCTTC
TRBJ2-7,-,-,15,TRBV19,CASSPGARSSYEQYF,TGTGCCAGTAGTCCGGGAGCCCGAAGCTCCTACGAGCAGTACTTC
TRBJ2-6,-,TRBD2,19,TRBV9,CASSVVPGLAGTGANVLTF,TGTGCCAGCAGCGTGGTTCCGGGACTAGCGGGGACTGGGGCCAACGTCCTGACTTTC
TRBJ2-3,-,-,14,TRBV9,CASSSPSQTDTQYF,TGTGCCAGCAGCTCCCCATCACAGACAGATACGCAGTATTTT
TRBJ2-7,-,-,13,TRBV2,CASVLGQSYEQYF,TGTGCCAGCGTCCTGGGCCAGTCCTACGAGCAGTACTTC
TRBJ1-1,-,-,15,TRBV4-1,CASSPYTGIDLRAFF,TGCGCCAGCAGCCCGTACACGGGGATCGATTTGAGAGCTTTCTTT
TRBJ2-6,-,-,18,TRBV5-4,CASSTPGRGSSGANVLTF,TGTGCCAGCAGCACCCCCGGCAGGGGATCCTCTGGGGCCAACGTCCTGACTTTC
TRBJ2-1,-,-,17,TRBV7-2,CASSLAGGWGSYNEQFF,TGTGCCAGCAGCTTAGCGGGAGGATGGGGCTCCTACAATGAGCAGTTCTTC
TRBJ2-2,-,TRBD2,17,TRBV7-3,CASSLGLAGAFGGELFF,TGTGCCAGCAGCTTGGGGCTAGCGGGGGCTTTTGGCGGGGAGCTGTTTTTT
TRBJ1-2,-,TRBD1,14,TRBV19,CASSLQGVTSIYTF,TGTGCCAGTAGTCTACAGGGGGTAACCTCGATCTACACCTTC
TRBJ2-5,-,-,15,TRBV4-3,CASSQTVSGGETQYF,TGCGCCAGCAGCCAGACCGTCAGTGGAGGGGAGACCCAGTACTTC
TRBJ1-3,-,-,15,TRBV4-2,CASSQGTDSGNTIYF,TGTGCCAGCAGCCAAGGGACTGACTCTGGAAACACCATATATTTT
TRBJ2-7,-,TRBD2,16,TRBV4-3,CASSQDFSGRAVEQYF,TGCGCCAGCAGCCAAGATTTTAGCGGGAGGGCTGTCGAGCAGTACTTC
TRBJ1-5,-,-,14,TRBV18,CASSPDISNQPQHF,TGTGCCAGCTCACCAGACATTAGCAATCAGCCCCAGCATTTT
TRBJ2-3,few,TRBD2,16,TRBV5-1,CASSSEREGGTDTQYF,TGCGCCAGCAGCTCGGAGCGGGAGGGCGGCACAGATACGCAGTATTTT
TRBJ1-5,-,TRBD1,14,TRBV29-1,CSAGETGAKGPQHF,TGCAGCGCCGGTGAGACAGGGGCCAAGGGGCCCCAGCATTTT
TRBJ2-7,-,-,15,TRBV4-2,CASSQDTGQPYEQYF,TGTGCCAGCAGCCAAGATACGGGACAACCGTACGAGCAGTACTTC
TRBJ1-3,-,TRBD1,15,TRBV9,CASSIDRGVGNTIYF,TGTGCCAGCAGCATCGACAGGGGTGTTGGAAACACCATATATTTT
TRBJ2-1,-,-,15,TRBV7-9,CASSFVTTGYNEQFF,TGTGCCAGCAGCTTTGTGACAACCGGCTACAATGAGCAGTTCTTC
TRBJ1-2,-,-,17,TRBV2,CASSGDNKQGWSYGYTF,TGTGCCAGCAGTGGAGATAATAAACAGGGCTGGAGCTATGGCTACACCTTC
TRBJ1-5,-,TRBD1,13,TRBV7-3,CASSPGTDQPQHF,TGTGCCAGCAGCCCCGGGACAGATCAGCCCCAGCATTTT
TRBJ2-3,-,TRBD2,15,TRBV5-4,CASSHSGGPPDTQYF,TGTGCCAGCAGTCATAGCGGGGGACCACCAGATACGCAGTATTTT
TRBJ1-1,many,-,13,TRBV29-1,CSGSGQMNTEAFF,TGCAGCGGTAGCGGGCAAATGAACACTGAAGCTTTCTTT
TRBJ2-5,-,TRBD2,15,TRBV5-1,CASSNGTSGWETQYF,TGCGCCAGCAGCAACGGGACTAGCGGGTGGGAGACCCAGTACTTC
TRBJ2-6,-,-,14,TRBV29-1,CSVGPGSGANVLTF,TGCAGCGTTGGGCCGGGTTCTGGGGCCAACGTCCTGACTTTC
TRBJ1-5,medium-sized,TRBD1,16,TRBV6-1,CASSEEEGQGNQPQHF,TGTGCCAGCAGTGAAGAGGAGGGACAGGGAAATCAGCCCCAGCATTTT
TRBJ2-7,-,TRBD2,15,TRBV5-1,CASSPGLAGSYEQYF,TGCGCCAGCAGCCCGGGACTAGCGGGATCCTACGAGCAGTACTTC
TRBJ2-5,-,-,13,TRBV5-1,CASSLEGPKTQYF,TGCGCCAGCAGCTTGGAGGGGCCGAAGACCCAGTACTTC
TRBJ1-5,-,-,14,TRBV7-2,CASTFSGGDQPQHF,TGTGCCAGCACCTTCTCGGGGGGGGATCAGCCCCAGCATTTT
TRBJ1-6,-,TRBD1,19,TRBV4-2,CASSQADRGPGPGLTPLHF,TGTGCCAGCAGCCAGGCTGACAGGGGCCCGGGTCCGGGATTAACACCCCTCCACTTT
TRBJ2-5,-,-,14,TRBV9,CASSGTGYEETQYF,TGTGCCAGCAGCGGAACGGGGTACGAAGAGACCCAGTACTTC
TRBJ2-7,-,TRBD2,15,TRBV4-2,CASSELAGTSYEQYF,TGTGCCAGCAGCGAACTAGCGGGAACGTCCTACGAGCAGTACTTC
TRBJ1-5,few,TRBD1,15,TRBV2,CASSLGQGSNQPQHF,TGTGCCAGCAGCCTAGGACAGGGGAGCAATCAGCCCCAGCATTTT
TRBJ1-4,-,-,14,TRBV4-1,CASSPGLTNEKLFF,TGCGCCAGCAGCCCAGGGTTGACTAATGAAAAACTGTTTTTT
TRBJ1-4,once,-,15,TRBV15,CATSRAGGRSEKLFF,TGTGCCACCAGCAGAGCCGGGGGGCGGAGTGAAAAACTGTTTTTT
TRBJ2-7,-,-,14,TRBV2,CASSGGEGAYEQYF,TGTGCCAGCAGCGGGGGGGAGGGGGCGTACGAGCAGTACTTC
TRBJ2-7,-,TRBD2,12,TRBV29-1,CSVSGRAREQYF,TGCAGCGTTTCTGGGAGGGCCCGCGAGCAGTACTTC
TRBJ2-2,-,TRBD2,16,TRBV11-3,CASSLGAGGNTGELFF,TGTGCCAGCAGCTTAGGAGCGGGAGGGAACACCGGGGAGCTGTTTTTT
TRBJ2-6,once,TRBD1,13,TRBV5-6,CASRPRDRNVLTF,TGTGCCAGCAGGCCCCGGGACAGAAACGTCCTGACTTTC
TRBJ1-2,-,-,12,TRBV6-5,CASSADMGGYTF,TGTGCCAGCAGTGCGGACATGGGTGGCTACACCTTC
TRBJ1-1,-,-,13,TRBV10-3,CAITREANTEAFF,TGTGCCATCACGCGGGAAGCAAACACTGAAGCTTTCTTT
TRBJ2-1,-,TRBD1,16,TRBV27,CASSFSTGVGGDEQFF,TGTGCCAGCAGTTTCTCGACAGGGGTCGGCGGCGATGAGCAGTTCTTC